This record looks at one TCR beta chain sequence and its context. These data are taken from a study of T cell responses to AZD1222 COVID-19 vaccine. Germline V gene lookup returns CDR1 LNHDA and CDR2 SQIVND (reference sequence). J was trimmed by 0 bases and V by 4 bases; bases with no gene match: 6. This CDR3 spans 15 amino acids. Measured with immunoSEQ multiplex PCR; TCRdb has only the in-frame clones, and not every one. Of 160,000 or so clones in the sample, 85% to 95% are singletons; the top ten hold 4% to 5.5%. The input for sequencing was peripheral blood, taken on day 0 of AZD1222 vaccination. The TCR was taken from an adult in good health. This chain uses TRBV19 with TRBJ2-7; TRBD1 agrees at 7 bases. The CDR3 coding sequence is TGTGCCAGTAGTACCACAGGGGTAAGCTCCTACGAGCAGTACTTC. Its translation: CASSTTGVSSYEQYF.